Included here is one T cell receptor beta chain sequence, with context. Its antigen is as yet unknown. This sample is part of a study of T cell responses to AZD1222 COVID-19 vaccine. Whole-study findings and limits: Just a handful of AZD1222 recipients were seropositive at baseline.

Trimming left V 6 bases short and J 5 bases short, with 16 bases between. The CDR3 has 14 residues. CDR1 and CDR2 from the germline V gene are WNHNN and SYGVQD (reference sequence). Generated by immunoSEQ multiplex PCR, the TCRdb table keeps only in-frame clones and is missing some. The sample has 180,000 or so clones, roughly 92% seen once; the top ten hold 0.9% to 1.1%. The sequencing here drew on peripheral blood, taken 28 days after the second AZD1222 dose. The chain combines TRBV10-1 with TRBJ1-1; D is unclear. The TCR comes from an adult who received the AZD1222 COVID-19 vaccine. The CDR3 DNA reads TGCGCCAGCAGCCGGGATCCCGAGGGTACTGAAGCTTTCTTT. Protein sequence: CASSRDPEGTEAFF.